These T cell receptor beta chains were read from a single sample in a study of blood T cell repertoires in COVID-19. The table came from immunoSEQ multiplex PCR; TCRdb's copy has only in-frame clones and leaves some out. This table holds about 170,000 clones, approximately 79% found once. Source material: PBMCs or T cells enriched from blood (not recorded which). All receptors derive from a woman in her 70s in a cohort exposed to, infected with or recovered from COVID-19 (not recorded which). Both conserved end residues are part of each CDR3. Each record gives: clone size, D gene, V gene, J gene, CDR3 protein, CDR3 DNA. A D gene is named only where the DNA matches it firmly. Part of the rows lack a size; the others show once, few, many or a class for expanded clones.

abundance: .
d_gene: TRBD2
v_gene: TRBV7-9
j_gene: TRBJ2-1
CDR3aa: CASSSRGGLAVSYNEQFF
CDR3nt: TGTGCCAGCAGCTCCAGGGGAGGACTAGCAGTTTCCTACAATGAGCAGTTCTTC

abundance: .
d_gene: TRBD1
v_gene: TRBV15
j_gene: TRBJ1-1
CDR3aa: CATSRKRQGTEAFF
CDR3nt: TGTGCCACCAGCAGAAAAAGACAGGGGACTGAAGCTTTCTTT

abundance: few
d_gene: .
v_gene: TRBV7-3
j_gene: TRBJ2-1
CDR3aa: CASRTPQGSYNEQFF
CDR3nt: TGTGCCAGCAGGACTCCTCAGGGATCCTACAATGAGCAGTTCTTC

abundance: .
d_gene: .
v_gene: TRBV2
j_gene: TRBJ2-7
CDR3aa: CASRQGSFGEQYF
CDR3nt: TGTGCCAGCAGACAGGGTTCTTTCGGCGAGCAGTACTTC

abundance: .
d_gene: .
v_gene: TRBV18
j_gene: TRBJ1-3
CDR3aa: CASSRIQGSGNTIYF
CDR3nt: TGTGCCAGCTCACGAATACAGGGATCAGGAAACACCATATATTTT

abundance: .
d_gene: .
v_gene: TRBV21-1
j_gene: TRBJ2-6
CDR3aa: CASSETEGSGANVLTF
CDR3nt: TGTGCCAGCAGCGAAACGGAGGGCTCTGGGGCCAACGTCCTGACTTTC

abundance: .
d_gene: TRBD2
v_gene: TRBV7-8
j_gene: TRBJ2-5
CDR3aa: CASSQTSRQETQYF
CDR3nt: TGTGCCAGCAGCCAGACTAGCAGACAAGAGACCCAGTACTTC

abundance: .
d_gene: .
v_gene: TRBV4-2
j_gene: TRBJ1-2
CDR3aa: CASSRPWSTEKYGYTF
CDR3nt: TGTGCCAGCAGCCGCCCCTGGTCGACAGAGAAGTATGGCTACACCTTC

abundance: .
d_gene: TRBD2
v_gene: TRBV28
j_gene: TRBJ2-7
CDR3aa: CASWAGGSGTGEQYF
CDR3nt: TGTGCCAGCTGGGCGGGGGGTAGCGGGACGGGTGAGCAGTACTTC

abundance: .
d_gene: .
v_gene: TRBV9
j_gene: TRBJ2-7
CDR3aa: CASSVSYQGEQYF
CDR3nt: TGTGCCAGCAGCGTGAGCTACCAGGGTGAGCAGTACTTC

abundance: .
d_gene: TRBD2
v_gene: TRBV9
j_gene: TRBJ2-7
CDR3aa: CASSAGLAQMYEQYF
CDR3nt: TGTGCCAGCAGCGCCGGACTAGCTCAGATGTACGAGCAGTACTTC

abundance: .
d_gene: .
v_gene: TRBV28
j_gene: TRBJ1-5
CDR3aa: CASSFAGAAQPQHF
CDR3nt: TGTGCCAGCAGTTTTGCAGGGGCTGCACAGCCCCAGCATTTT

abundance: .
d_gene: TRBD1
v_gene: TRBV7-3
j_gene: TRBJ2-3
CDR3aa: CASSRGQPGDTQYF
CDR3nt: TGTGCCAGCAGCAGGGGACAGCCAGGGGATACGCAGTATTTT

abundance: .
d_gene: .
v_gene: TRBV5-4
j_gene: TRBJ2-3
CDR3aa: CASSLDLLADTDTQYF
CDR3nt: TGTGCCAGCAGCCTCGATCTATTAGCGGACACAGATACGCAGTATTTT

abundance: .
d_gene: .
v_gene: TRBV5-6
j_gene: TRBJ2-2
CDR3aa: CASSFEAYTTGELFF
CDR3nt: TGTGCCAGCAGCTTCGAGGCTTACACCACCGGGGAGCTGTTTTTT

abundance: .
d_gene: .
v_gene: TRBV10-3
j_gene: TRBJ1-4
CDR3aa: CAISESKSSTNEKLFF
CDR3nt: TGTGCCATCAGTGAGTCGAAGTCCAGTACTAATGAAAAACTGTTTTTT

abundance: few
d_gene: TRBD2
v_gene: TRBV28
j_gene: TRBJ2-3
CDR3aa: CASSTSGRLDTQYF
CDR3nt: TGTGCCAGCAGTACTAGCGGGAGGTTAGATACGCAGTATTTT

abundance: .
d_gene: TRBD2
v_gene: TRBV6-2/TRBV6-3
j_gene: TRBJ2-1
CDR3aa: CASSPAGLFYNEQFF
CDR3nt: TGTGCCAGCAGTCCAGCGGGACTTTTTTACAATGAGCAGTTCTTC

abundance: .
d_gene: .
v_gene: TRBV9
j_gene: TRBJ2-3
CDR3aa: CASSDSGGSTDTQYF
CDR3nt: TGTGCCAGCAGCGACAGCGGCGGTAGCACAGATACGCAGTATTTT

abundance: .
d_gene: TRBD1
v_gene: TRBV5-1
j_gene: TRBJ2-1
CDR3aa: CASSFGTGGFFEQFF
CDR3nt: TGCGCCAGCAGCTTCGGGACAGGGGGCTTTTTTGAGCAGTTCTTC

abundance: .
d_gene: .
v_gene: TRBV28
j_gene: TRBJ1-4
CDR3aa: CASSLGVTEKLFF
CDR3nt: TGTGCCAGCAGTTTGGGAGTTACTGAAAAACTGTTTTTT

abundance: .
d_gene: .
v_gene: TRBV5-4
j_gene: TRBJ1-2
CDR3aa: CASSFWGDGYTF
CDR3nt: TGTGCCAGCAGCTTCTGGGGCGATGGCTACACCTTC

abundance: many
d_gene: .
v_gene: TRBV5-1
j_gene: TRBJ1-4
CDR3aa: CASSPDGGEKLFF
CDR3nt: TGCGCCAGCAGCCCGGACGGGGGGGAAAAACTGTTTTTT

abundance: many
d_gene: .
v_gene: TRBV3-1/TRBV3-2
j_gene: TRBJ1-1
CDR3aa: CASSQGGPDTEAFF
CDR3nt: TGTGCCAGCAGCCAGGGGGGGCCGGACACTGAAGCTTTCTTT

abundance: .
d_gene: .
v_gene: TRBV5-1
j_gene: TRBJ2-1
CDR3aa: CASSLDSSYNEQFF
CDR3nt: TGCGCCAGCAGCTTAGACAGCTCCTACAATGAGCAGTTCTTC

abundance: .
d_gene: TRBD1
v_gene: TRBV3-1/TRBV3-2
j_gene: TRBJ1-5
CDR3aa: CASSDRGQGNQPQHF
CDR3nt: TGTGCCAGCAGCGACCGGGGACAGGGGAATCAGCCCCAGCATTTT

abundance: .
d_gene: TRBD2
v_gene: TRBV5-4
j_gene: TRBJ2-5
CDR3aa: CASSPPIYWGLADQETQYF
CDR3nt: TGTGCCAGCAGCCCGCCAATCTACTGGGGACTAGCGGACCAAGAGACCCAGTACTTC

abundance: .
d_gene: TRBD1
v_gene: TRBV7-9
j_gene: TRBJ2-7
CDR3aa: CASSLDRHEQYF
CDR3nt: TGTGCCAGCAGCTTGGACAGGCACGAGCAGTACTTC

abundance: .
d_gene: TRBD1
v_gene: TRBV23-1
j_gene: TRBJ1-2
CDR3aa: CASSQSPPGQGPLKANYGYTF
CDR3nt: TGCGCCAGCAGTCAGTCACCCCCGGGACAGGGACCTCTGAAAGCTAACTATGGCTACACCTTC